A selection of T cell receptor beta chains follows, all from one sample in a study of blood T cell repertoires in COVID-19. TCRdb keeps only in-frame clones here, not all; method: immunoSEQ multiplex PCR. The profile shows fewer than 150,000 clones, 70% to 90% of them singletons. The sequenced material came from peripheral blood. Receptors were obtained from a woman in her forties or fifties who had recovered from COVID-19. The CDR3 runs from the conserved cysteine through the conserved F or W. A D gene is named only where the DNA matches it firmly. Where a row states a size, it is once, few, many or the class of an expanded clone; other rows omit it.

v_call: TRBV27
j_call: TRBJ2-2
d_call: TRBD1
clone_size: .
cdr3_nt: TGTGCCACCAGAAGGACAGGGGACACCGGGGAGCTGTTTTTT
cdr3_aa: CATRRTGDTGELFF

v_call: TRBV7-2
j_call: TRBJ2-7
d_call: TRBD1
clone_size: .
cdr3_nt: TGTGCCAGCAGCTCAGGGTTGGGGACAGGCCTGAGCTCCTACGAGCAGTACTTC
cdr3_aa: CASSSGLGTGLSSYEQYF

v_call: TRBV5-6
j_call: TRBJ2-1
d_call: .
clone_size: once
cdr3_nt: TGTGCCAGCAGCTTGTCTATGAGGGCGGACTACAATGAGCAGTTCTTC
cdr3_aa: CASSLSMRADYNEQFF

v_call: TRBV11-2
j_call: TRBJ1-1
d_call: TRBD1
clone_size: .
cdr3_nt: TGTGCCAGCAGCTCACAGGGGCGACGAGCTTTCTTT
cdr3_aa: CASSSQGRRAFF

v_call: TRBV5-1
j_call: TRBJ1-2
d_call: .
clone_size: .
cdr3_nt: TGCGCCAGCAGCTTGGGGACAAGCAACTATGGCTACACCTTC
cdr3_aa: CASSLGTSNYGYTF

v_call: TRBV3-1/TRBV3-2
j_call: TRBJ2-2
d_call: TRBD2
clone_size: .
cdr3_nt: TGTGCCAGCAGCATTGGCGGACTAGCGGGAGCCAACACCGGGGAGCTGTTTTTT
cdr3_aa: CASSIGGLAGANTGELFF

v_call: TRBV5-1
j_call: TRBJ2-5
d_call: TRBD1
clone_size: .
cdr3_nt: TGCGCCAGCAGCCTGGGACAGGCACAAGAGACCCAGTACTTC
cdr3_aa: CASSLGQAQETQYF

v_call: TRBV5-5
j_call: TRBJ2-7
d_call: .
clone_size: .
cdr3_nt: TGTGCCAGCAGCTCTAAAGAATCCGGCGGGCAGTACTTC
cdr3_aa: CASSSKESGGQYF

v_call: TRBV9
j_call: TRBJ2-1
d_call: .
clone_size: .
cdr3_nt: TGTGCCAGCAGCGTGCTCGGGTCGGGGTCCTACAATGAGCAGTTCTTC
cdr3_aa: CASSVLGSGSYNEQFF

v_call: TRBV7-2
j_call: TRBJ2-6
d_call: TRBD2
clone_size: .
cdr3_nt: TGTGCCACCTTCCCGGGGGGGGCTGGGGCCAACGTCCTGACTTTC
cdr3_aa: CATFPGGAGANVLTF

v_call: TRBV29-1
j_call: TRBJ1-5
d_call: .
clone_size: .
cdr3_nt: TGCAGCGTTACCCTAGGTGGGGGGTTTAGCAATCAGCCCCAGCATTTT
cdr3_aa: CSVTLGGGFSNQPQHF

v_call: TRBV7-3
j_call: TRBJ2-7
d_call: TRBD1
clone_size: .
cdr3_nt: TGTGCCAGCAGCTTAAGACAGGGATCCTACGAGCAGTACTTC
cdr3_aa: CASSLRQGSYEQYF

v_call: TRBV7-9
j_call: TRBJ1-3
d_call: .
clone_size: .
cdr3_nt: TGTGCCAGCAGAACATTCCACAGGGATTCTGGAAACACCATATATTTT
cdr3_aa: CASRTFHRDSGNTIYF

v_call: TRBV18
j_call: TRBJ2-7
d_call: .
clone_size: few
cdr3_nt: TGTGCCAGCTCAGCACATGCCCAGGGTAACGAGCAGTACTTC
cdr3_aa: CASSAHAQGNEQYF

v_call: TRBV24-1
j_call: TRBJ2-3
d_call: TRBD2
clone_size: .
cdr3_nt: TGTGCCACCAGTGATCCTAGACTAGCCGCAGATACGCAGTATTTT
cdr3_aa: CATSDPRLAADTQYF